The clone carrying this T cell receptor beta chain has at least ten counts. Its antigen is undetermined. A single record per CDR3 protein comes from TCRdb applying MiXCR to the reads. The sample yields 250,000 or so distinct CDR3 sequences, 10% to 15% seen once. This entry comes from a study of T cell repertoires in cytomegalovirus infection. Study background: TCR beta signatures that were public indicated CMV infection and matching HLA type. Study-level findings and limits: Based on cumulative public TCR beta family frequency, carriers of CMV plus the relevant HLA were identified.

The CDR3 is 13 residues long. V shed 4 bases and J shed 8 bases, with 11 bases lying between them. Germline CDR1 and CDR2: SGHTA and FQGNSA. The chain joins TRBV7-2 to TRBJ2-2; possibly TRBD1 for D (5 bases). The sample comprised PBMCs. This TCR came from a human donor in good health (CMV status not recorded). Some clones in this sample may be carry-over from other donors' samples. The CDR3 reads CASSSSNRGELFF. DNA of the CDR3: TGTGCCAGCAGCTCGAGTAACAGGGGGGAGCTGTTTTTT.